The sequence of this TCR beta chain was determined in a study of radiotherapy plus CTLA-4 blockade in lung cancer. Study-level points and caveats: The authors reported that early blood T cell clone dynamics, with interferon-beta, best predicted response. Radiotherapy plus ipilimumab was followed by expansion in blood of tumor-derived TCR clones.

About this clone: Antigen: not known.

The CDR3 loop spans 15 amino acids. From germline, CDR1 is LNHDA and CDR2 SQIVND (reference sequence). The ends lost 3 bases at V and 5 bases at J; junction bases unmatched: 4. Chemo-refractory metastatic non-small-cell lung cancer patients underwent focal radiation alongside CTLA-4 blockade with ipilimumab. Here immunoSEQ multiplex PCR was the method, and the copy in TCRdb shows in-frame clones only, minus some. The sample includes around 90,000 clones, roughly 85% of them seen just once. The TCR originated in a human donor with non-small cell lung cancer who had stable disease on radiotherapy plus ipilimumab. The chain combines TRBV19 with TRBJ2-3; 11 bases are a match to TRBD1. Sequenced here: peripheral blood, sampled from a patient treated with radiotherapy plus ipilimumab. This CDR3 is CASSIGTGGRDTQYF. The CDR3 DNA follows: TGTGCCAGTAGTATTGGGACAGGGGGTCGAGATACGCAGTATTTT.